These T cell receptor beta chains were read from a single sample in a study of T-cell reconstitution after alpha-beta-depleted transplantation in children. TCRdb recomputed calls from the PCR reads with MiXCR, one row per CDR3 protein. Of hundreds of thousands of distinct CDR3 sequences listed, less than 35% were seen once; the top ten hold more than 2%. Sequenced material: PBMCs from the stem cell graft donor, taken from the stem cell graft. The receptors were sampled from a human donor who donated a stem cell graft to a child with aplastic anemia. Each CDR3 is given with its conserved first and last residue. Fields, in order: clone size, D gene, J gene, V gene, CDR3 DNA, CDR3 protein. The D gene is left open where the match is weak. A row's size may be missing; if present it is once, few, many or a size class.

>.|TRBD1|TRBJ2-1|TRBV7-9
TGTGCCAGCAGCCCCGGGACAGGGGCGGAAAATGAGCAGTTCTTC
CASSPGTGAENEQFF
>.|.|TRBJ2-3|TRBV5-1
TGCGCCAGCAGCTTGAGGGCGGACACAGATACGCAGTATTTT
CASSLRADTDTQYF
>.|.|TRBJ1-2|TRBV6-5
TGTGCCAGCAGTTACTCGCGGACGAAAAACTATGGCTACACCTTC
CASSYSRTKNYGYTF
>few|.|TRBJ2-5|TRBV10-2
TGCGCCAGCAGTGAGGCCCTATATGGTGGGGGCGCAGAGACCCAGTACTTC
CASSEALYGGGAETQYF
>few|TRBD1|TRBJ2-3|TRBV10-3
TGTGCCATCAATCCCGGGACAGGGGGCGGGAGGGCCAAAGATACGCAGTATTTT
CAINPGTGGGRAKDTQYF
>few|TRBD1|TRBJ1-2|TRBV5-5
TGTGCCAGCAGCGGGCGGGACAGCATGTTCTATGGCTACACCTTC
CASSGRDSMFYGYTF
>few|.|TRBJ1-2|TRBV6-5
TGTGCCAGCAGTTACGGGGGCAGGGCATATGGCTACACCTTC
CASSYGGRAYGYTF
>.|TRBD2|TRBJ2-1|TRBV20-1
TGCAGTGCTAGCGGGAGGTACAATGAGCAGTTCTTC
CSASGRYNEQFF
>.|TRBD2|TRBJ2-3|TRBV4-2
TGTGCCAGCAGCCAGGGACTAGCGGGAGCTACCACAGATACGCAGTATTTT
CASSQGLAGATTDTQYF
>few|TRBD2|TRBJ2-3|TRBV24-1
TGTGCCACCAGTGCACCTAGCGGTAGCACAGATACGCAGTATTTT
CATSAPSGSTDTQYF
>.|.|TRBJ2-1|TRBV7-3
TGTGCCAGCAGCTTTGGCCCCGGGTATGAGGGCTACAATGAGCAGTTCTTC
CASSFGPGYEGYNEQFF
>.|TRBD1|TRBJ1-3|TRBV5-1
TGCGCCAGCAGCTTGGATTTCGGGACAGGGTTCGGAAACACCATATATTTT
CASSLDFGTGFGNTIYF
>.|.|TRBJ2-4|TRBV29-1
TGCAGCGTTGCAGGAAACATTCAGTACTTC
CSVAGNIQYF
>.|.|TRBJ2-3|TRBV30
TGTGCCCGACAGAGGGACGGGGTCACAGATACGCAGTATTTT
CARQRDGVTDTQYF
>few|.|TRBJ2-1|TRBV13
TGTGCCAGCAGCTTAGAAGGGGCGACACCTGAGCAGTTCTTC
CASSLEGATPEQFF
>.|.|TRBJ1-4|TRBV7-2
TGTGCCAGCAGCTTCGTTAACCGGGGGCGGGAGAAACTGTTTTTT
CASSFVNRGREKLFF
>few|TRBD2|TRBJ2-3|TRBV20-1
TGCAGTGCCCAGACCCCTGGCCTAGCGGACACAGATACGCAGTATTTT
CSAQTPGLADTDTQYF
>few|.|TRBJ1-5|TRBV20-1
TGCAGTGGGCAGACTTCTAGACAGCCCCAGCATTTT
CSGQTSRQPQHF
>.|TRBD2|TRBJ2-4|TRBV10-3
TGTGCCATCAGTGTTTATCCGGAGCGGGAGGGCCCTCGAGACATTCAGTACTTC
CAISVYPEREGPRDIQYF
>.|TRBD2|TRBJ2-3|TRBV20-1
TGCAGTGCAGGAGGGACTAGCGCGGGCACAGATACGCAGTATTTT
CSAGGTSAGTDTQYF
>few|TRBD1|TRBJ2-7|TRBV25-1
TGTGCCAGCAGTCGTTCAGGGACAGGGCACTACGAGCAGTACTTC
CASSRSGTGHYEQYF
>.|.|TRBJ2-3|TRBV4-3
TGCGCCAGTTCGCTACAGAGGTTAGATACGCAGTATTTT
CASSLQRLDTQYF
>.|.|TRBJ2-7|TRBV7-2
TGTGCCAGCAGCTTCTTCCCCCGAGCGGCCTACGAGCAGTACTTC
CASSFFPRAAYEQYF
>.|TRBD1|TRBJ1-5|TRBV6-1
TGTGCCAGCAGGAGGGACAGCAACCACCAGAGCAATCAGCCCCAGCATTTT
CASRRDSNHQSNQPQHF
>.|TRBD1|TRBJ2-4|TRBV5-6
TGTGCCAGCAGTCCCATGGGACAGCAATACATTCAGTACTTC
CASSPMGQQYIQYF
>few|.|TRBJ2-1|TRBV24-1
TGTGCCACCCGTGGGTACAATGAGCAGTTCTTC
CATRGYNEQFF
>few|.|TRBJ2-1|TRBV30
TGTGCCTGGGGAGGGGGTGTAAATGAGCAGTTCTTC
CAWGGGVNEQFF
>many|TRBD1|TRBJ1-6|TRBV29-1
TGCAGCGTTGGACAGGGGGAAGGATCACCCCTCCACTTT
CSVGQGEGSPLHF
>.|.|TRBJ2-1|TRBV12-3/TRBV12-4
TGTGCCATCGGTTGGGATAGCGTCCACAATGAGCAGTTCTTC
CAIGWDSVHNEQFF
>few|.|TRBJ2-5|TRBV24-1
TGTGCCACCAGTTTAAGGGGAGAGACCCAGTACTTC
CATSLRGETQYF
>.|TRBD2|TRBJ2-3|TRBV7-2
TGTGCCAGCAGCCCGCAGGGGACTAGCGGAACAGATACGCAGTATTTT
CASSPQGTSGTDTQYF
>.|.|TRBJ2-3|TRBV19
TGTGCCAGTAGTATTTCAGCTAGAATGGTTGCAGATACGCAGTATTTT
CASSISARMVADTQYF
>.|TRBD1|TRBJ1-5|TRBV6-2/TRBV6-3
TGTGCCAGCTGCGGGACAGGGGGCTTTCAGCCCCAGCATTTT
CASCGTGGFQPQHF
>few|TRBD2|TRBJ2-4|TRBV14
TGTGCCAGCAGCCAAGATTGGGGGGGCATTCAGTACTTC
CASSQDWGGIQYF
>few|TRBD1|TRBJ1-5|TRBV15
TGTGCCACCAGCAGAGGGGACAGCGTTCTTCAGCCCCAGCATTTT
CATSRGDSVLQPQHF
>.|TRBD1|TRBJ1-1|TRBV5-5
TGTGCCAGCAGCCTTAGGGACAGGGAGGTTGGCACTGAAGCTTTCTTT
CASSLRDREVGTEAFF
>.|.|TRBJ2-1|TRBV30
TGTGCCTGGTCTGCAGGCTACAATGAGCAGTTCTTC
CAWSAGYNEQFF
>.|TRBD1|TRBJ1-2|TRBV15
TGTGCCACCAGCAGAGATTTCGACAGGGGTCGCATGCCTCCGGATGGCTACACCTTC
CATSRDFDRGRMPPDGYTF
>.|TRBD1|TRBJ1-1|TRBV12-3/TRBV12-4
TGTGCCAGCAACCTACCAGGGACAGGGTCCGCGGCTTTCTTT
CASNLPGTGSAAFF
>.|TRBD1|TRBJ1-1|TRBV24-1
TGTGCCACCAGCCGGACAGGCGCGAACACTGAAGCTTTCTTT
CATSRTGANTEAFF
>.|.|TRBJ2-2|TRBV7-8
TGTGCCAGCAGCCGAAAGCAGGGCCCTCGAGGGACCGGGGAGCTGTTTTTT
CASSRKQGPRGTGELFF
>.|.|TRBJ2-5|TRBV5-5
TGTGCCAGCAGCCATTCCTGGGGGGTAGAGACCCAGTACTTC
CASSHSWGVETQYF
>.|TRBD1|TRBJ2-5|TRBV6-5
TGTGCCAGCAGTTGGGGGACAGGGCAAGAGACCCAGTACTTC
CASSWGTGQETQYF
>few|TRBD2|TRBJ2-5|TRBV29-1
TGCAGCGTTACGGGACTAGCGGCAGAGACCCAGTACTTC
CSVTGLAAETQYF
>.|.|TRBJ2-1|TRBV7-2
TGTGCCAGCAGCAGGGGAACCAATGAGCAGTTCTTC
CASSRGTNEQFF
>.|TRBD1|TRBJ1-1|TRBV27
TGTGCCAGCAGTGCCGGACAGGGATGGGACACTGAAGCTTTCTTT
CASSAGQGWDTEAFF
>few|TRBD1|TRBJ1-4|TRBV7-9
TGTGCCAGCAGCTCTGGGGACAGGGGGCCGACTAATGAAAAACTGTTTTTT
CASSSGDRGPTNEKLFF
>.|.|TRBJ2-7|TRBV28
TGTGCCAGCAGTTTGGGGGCGGGCTACGAGCAGTACTTC
CASSLGAGYEQYF
>.|TRBD1|TRBJ2-2|TRBV10-1
TGCGCCAGCAGGCCCGGACAGGCGAACACCGGGGAGCTGTTTTTT
CASRPGQANTGELFF